This entry describes one TCR beta chain. The V segment lost 5 bases and the J segment 6 bases; nucleotides outside the gene matches: 8. Germline lookup yields CDR1 SGHVS and CDR2 FNYEAQ. The CDR3 is 14 amino acids. The method was immunoSEQ multiplex PCR; TCRdb's version includes in-frame clones alone and lacks a portion of them. The data hold some 200,000 clones, with 80% to 90% observed a single time. The data derive from a study of blood T cell repertoires in COVID-19. This receptor was taken from a woman between 18 and 29 years old in a cohort exposed to, infected with or recovered from COVID-19 (not recorded which). Material for sequencing was PBMCs or T cells enriched from blood (not recorded which). V and J are TRBV7-6 and TRBJ2-3; 7 bases are a match to TRBD2. The CDR3 nucleotides are TGTGCCAGCAGCCGGACCGGGGGGATCGATACGCAGTATTTT. It codes for CASSRTGGIDTQYF.